Sequencing of this T cell receptor beta chain was carried out in a study of cytomegalovirus exposure and HLA in healthy donors (dated 2017 in TCRdb). Describing the broader study: An earlier analysis of some 620 of the donors reported roughly 300 Gb of sequence data and 100 million to 120 million unique TCR beta sequences obtained from approximately 180 million T cells. Around 320 gigabases of sequencing data and approximately 84 million unique TCR sequences were included in an early release covering roughly 600 HLA-typed donors. The genetic ancestry cluster associated with self-reported Caucasian donors included about 81% of the 300 to 450 genotyped donors. The study was designed to test whether signatures of past pathogen exposure could be identified by cataloging public T cell receptors. The study profiled the T cell repertoires of under 850 subjects by immunosequencing and related them to cytomegalovirus serostatus. Besides the first cohort of more than 650 subjects, a separate validation cohort made up of roughly 130 different subjects was used. High-throughput TCR immunosequencing, statistical association of individual TCRs with disease status, and machine learning were combined to predict cytomegalovirus infection status. A later analysis re-examined previously published TCR beta repertoires from about 670 donors and added high-resolution HLA genotyping to investigate patterns of TCR occurrence. The later analysis used no new phenotypic data to find candidate immune exposures, relying instead on TCR beta sequences and their occurrence across donors. In an earlier analysis of about 590 of the donors, high-throughput TCR beta sequencing was used to judge whether each TCR beta V gene segment behaved as functional or pseudogenic. Donor age, sex, ethnicity and CMV serostatus were collected together with the repertoire data. A later genetic analysis took genome-wide SNP genotypes for about 55% of the 666 donors and used that subset as a discovery cohort. Every discovery cohort repertoire had been produced on one sequencing platform. HLA typing included class I and class II loci at four-digit resolution. Typing coverage differed by locus: A, B, C, DRB1 and DQB1 were typed in roughly 629-640 donors, DQA1 in 500 to 550, DPA1 in some 570, and DPB1 in around 440. Several DR-DQ haplotypes were treated as single units for association and clustering because of strong linkage in the cohort. Among some 400 genotyped donors of the cohort, an average of about 240,000 unique TCR beta nucleotide sequences was sequenced per donor, of which roughly 17% were non-productive.

Beyond this particular receptor, the publication reports: Presence/absence analyses assumed roughly uniform sequencing depth across donors, an assumption that may not hold. A later analysis associated 17,000 or so TCR beta sequences with specific HLA alleles at a false discovery rate of 0.05. In a later analysis, HLA-associated TCR beta chains showed more clonal expansion and lower generation probabilities than non-associated chains that were equally common. Some IMGT-functional V segments, including TRBV6-2 and TRBV6-3, could not be told apart with the 87-base-pair reads, so those segments were excluded. In both the original and validation cohorts, the classifier was reported to diagnose cytomegalovirus status with high specificity and sensitivity. According to a later analysis, most CMV-associated TCR beta chains appeared to be HLA-restricted, and the HLA associations seemed to be driven largely by CMV exposure. Linkage disequilibrium might explain the correlated functional status among segregating V segments, but an unknown experimental factor could not be ruled out. Assigning TCR associations to individual alleles was difficult when HLA alleles, especially DR and DQ, strongly co-occurred. CMV serostatus was the only immune exposure information available for the cohort. A group of highly shared sequence variants was considered likely to be a technical artifact of the sequencing pipeline. V-gene and J-gene trimming of TCR beta chains was associated with a missense DCLRE1C variant in a later genetic analysis, and the association was replicated in an independent cohort. Three of the identified cytomegalovirus-associated TCR beta chains were confirmed in vitro to be specific for cytomegalovirus antigens. Across donors, most TCR sequences were observed very rarely, whereas some public TCRs were present in many individuals. A later analysis reported that several top co-occurrence clusters appeared linked to parvovirus B19, influenza, CMV and Epstein-Barr virus. In a later analysis, TCR association rates were found to vary across HLA loci, with the most associated TCRs seen for DRB1 alleles and the fewest for HLA-C alleles. The study gave a list of about 150 TCR beta chains associated with cytomegalovirus. Because counts were too low, roughly 17 rarely observed V segments, including chromosome 9 orphons, were left out of the earlier analysis of some 640 of the donors. The cohort was sequenced for TCR beta chains only, and without alpha or paired-chain data the features that could be detected were limited. The authors suggested that the approach could potentially be generalized to other disease states and immunological phenotypes. Because HLA typing was unavailable for some donors at each locus, only the typed subset was used in association tests. Compared with the roughly 700-donor mean, donors in an Asian-associated ancestry cluster had fewer N-insertions in productive TCRs, according to a later genetic analysis. A further reported finding was that TCR beta sequences accurately predicted the HLA-A and HLA-B alleles for most subjects in the first cohort. Broadly in line with IMGT annotations, most TCR beta V segments showed up in productive rearrangements about 90% or about 30% of the time in an earlier analysis of several hundred of the donors.

Clipping removes 5 bases from V and 8 bases from J, with 6 as the unmatched junction base count. The CDR3 sequence holds 15 residues, the cysteine and phenylalanine included. The kept DNA is CDR3 alone, 45 bases in frame from the first base. CDR1 and CDR2 are drawn from the germline V gene: MNHEY, SVGAGI. Libraries came from the immunoSEQ multiplex PCR assay. For the multiplex PCR, a mixture combining 60 forward primers for TCR Vbeta segments and 13 reverse primers for TCR Jbeta segments was used. The CDR3 region of rearranged TCR beta genes was amplified from genomic DNA by a multiplex PCR assay. Amplified TCR beta libraries were sequenced as 87-base-pair reads on the Illumina HiSeq System. The source study handled its data this way. A later analysis tallied roughly 76 million unique TCR beta chains across the approximately 670 repertoires, and around 10 million of those chains were shared by two or more donors. To remove PCR and sequencing errors, raw reads were error-corrected and collapsed into unique sequences using a nearest-neighbor algorithm that merged closely related sequences. Alignment of CDR3 sequences to IMGT reference sequences was used to assign V, D and J gene segments. For a sequence to be retained, a match of at least six nucleotides to both a V gene segment and a J gene segment was required. A rearrangement was called productive if the CDR3 had no stop codons and remained in frame with V and J, and every other rearrangement was called non-productive. Following IMGT convention, CDR3 was defined as the stretch from the second conserved V-encoded cysteine to the conserved J-encoded phenylalanine. The earlier analysis of about 530 of the donors excluded any sequence lacking an unambiguous match to a single V gene segment. An earlier analysis of several hundred of the donors called V segments functional above 56.7% productive rearrangements and segregating when the between-donor standard deviation exceeded 5%. To diagnose cytomegalovirus status from the catalog of TCR beta chain sequences, a statistical classification framework was built. In a later analysis, TCR nucleotide sequences were compared against IMGT/GENE-DB human TR gene sequences so that V and J genes could be assigned. A later analysis assigned CDR3 sequences and most-parsimonious VDJ recombination scenarios with the TCRdist pipeline. A later analysis defined each TCR beta chain by its CDR3 amino acid sequence plus V-gene family, and excluded reads lacking a unique V-gene family. To address suspected cross-contamination and a sequencing artifact, a later analysis removed over 500 highly shared, low-generation-probability nucleotide sequences. In a later analysis, a clonal expansion index for each public chain was calculated from normalized within-repertoire ranks of inferred template counts. In a later analysis, generation probabilities were computed using a VDJ recombination model fitted to out-of-frame rearrangements, and the results were checked against IGoR. In a later analysis, hypergeometric tests were used to score TCR-TCR, TCR-HLA and TCR-CMV co-occurrence, with a repertoire-size bias correction applied to TCR pairs. A later analysis estimated false discovery rates by permuting HLA or CMV assignments 20 times. In a later analysis, co-occurring TCRs were grouped using DBSCAN, with TCRdist sequence similarity added in when clustering inside HLA-allele-positive subsets. Repertoires with fewer than 30,000 or more than 120,000 public chains were left out of co-occurrence clustering, as were about 5 repertoires with anomalous nucleotide sharing. This immuneACCESS table, as held by TCRdb, lists in-frame sequences with V and J called but not all clones. Of the missing ones, under half trace to an unresolved V gene in checked studies; the others have no known cause. The V and J calls and clone size were taken over from that table, and D and trimming were inferred from the DNA. The sample table shows roughly 130,000 clones, and roughly 82% are seen once. The ten most abundant clones make up approximately 2.5% of the sample.

The cohort consisted of 600 to 700 healthy bone marrow donors. At the time of sampling, every cohort member was nominally healthy, though immune exposures that went unrecorded were likely present. The donor tested CMV seronegative, placing the donor among the approximately 360 seronegative members of the cohort. Each donor provided a peripheral blood sample, and peripheral blood mononuclear cells were used for TCR beta sequencing. Genomic DNA extraction from the blood cell samples was performed with the Qiagen DNeasy Blood Extraction Kit. A word on this clone: It lacks a known antigen. Per-base qualities were not stored, and no clone one base away is much larger.

The sequencing input was PBMCs. The chain links TRBV6-5 with TRBJ1-6; 10 bases in between match TRBD1. This receptor was obtained from a man aged 45-60 years in good health and CMV-seronegative. The sequence in DNA is TGTGCCAGCAGTCGTCGGGACAGGGGTGATTCACCCCTCCACTTT. The encoded protein is CASSRRDRGDSPLHF.